This T cell receptor (beta chain) emerged from a study of PD-1 blockade in classical Hodgkin lymphoma. Study background: Treatment was intravenous nivolumab, 3 mg/kg every 2 weeks, until progression.

Described time point: cycle 4 day 1 (C4D1), after less than 7 weeks of nivolumab. Every patient experienced relapse after autologous stem cell transplantation, and brentuximab vedotin exposure varied. Patients reached a best response of complete response, partial response or progressive disease. Worth noting for this clone: Antigen specificity is unknown.

This CDR3 contains 15 residues. The germline V gene has CDR1 SGHRS and CDR2 YFSETQ. V lost 4 bases and J lost 0, with 10 bases in between. Overall study results and limits: Still unresolved is the cause of the repertoire differences, which may be disease activity or prior therapy. Patients who responded completely had about the same baseline diversity as newly diagnosed patients.

Here immunoSEQ multiplex PCR was the method, and the copy in TCRdb shows in-frame clones only, minus some. The repertoire holds tens of thousands of clones, with nearly 90% as singletons. The sample was peripheral blood mononuclear cells (PBMCs), taken before the fourth cycle of nivolumab. The chain joins TRBV5-1 to TRBJ2-2; D perhaps matches TRBD2 (6 bases). The sequence came from a human donor with classical Hodgkin lymphoma. CDR3 sequence: CASSPTSTNTGELFF. The CDR3 DNA follows: TGCGCCAGCAGCCCAACTAGCACGAACACCGGGGAGCTGTTTTTT.